This TCR beta chain stems from a study of blood T cell repertoires in COVID-19. This table comes from immunoSEQ multiplex PCR, and its TCRdb copy is limited to in-frame clones, with some not included. The sample holds approximately 22,000 clones, about 91% seen once. The germline gives CDR1 ENHRY, CDR2 SYGVKD. The ends lost 6 bases at V and 2 bases at J; junction bases unmatched: 4. The CDR3 extends over 16 amino acids. This chain joins TRBV10-3 and TRBJ2-2, with TRBD1 identical over 12 bases. Sequencing input: peripheral blood. This TCR came from a woman aged 70-85 years with active COVID-19. CDR3 sequence: CAISGTGGSNTGELFF. The CDR3, as DNA: TGTGCCATCAGCGGGACAGGGGGCTCCAACACCGGGGAGCTGTTTTTT.